This T cell receptor (beta chain) originates from a study of CD8 T cells in Susac syndrome. The V end was cut by 0 bases, the J end by 6 bases, with 6 bases between. The germline V gene has CDR1 SGHAT and CDR2 FQNNGV. The CDR3 contains 12 residues. An amount of RNA that ranged from roughly 0.5 to 1 ug was reverse transcribed with random hexamers. TCR beta CDR3 was amplified by immunoSEQ multiplex PCR. This amplification extended across 54 Vbeta and 13 Jbeta segments. Via MiXCR, TCRdb re-called the immunoSEQ multiplex PCR reads, giving one row per CDR3 protein. The sample lists around 130,000 distinct CDR3 sequences, 80% to 85% occurring once.

Source material: CD8+ T cells from PBMCs. The receptor's source is a human donor with multiple sclerosis. The V call is TRBV11-2, the J call TRBJ2-7, with D maybe TRBD2 (5 bases). This CDR3 reads CASSLESGEQYF. CDR3 bases: TGTGCCAGCAGCTTAGAGAGCGGCGAGCAGTACTTC.